This T cell receptor beta chain originates from a study of T cell changes during pregnancy in multiple sclerosis. Clones were read by immunoSEQ multiplex PCR, and TCRdb kept only the in-frame ones, dropping some. The data hold fewer than 85,000 clones, with 80% to 95% observed a single time. Germline V gives CDR1 SNHLY, CDR2 FYNNEI. The trim removed 2 bases at V and 6 bases at J, leaving 4 bases unmatched. There are 14 residues in the CDR3. The gene calls are TRBV2 and TRBJ2-4; 7 bases are shared with TRBD1. The sequences come from peripheral blood, collected in the first trimester of pregnancy. The origin of this receptor is a female donor in good health, enrolled as a control in a pregnancy study. The CDR3 reads CASSEMGQLNIQYF. Written as DNA, the CDR3 is TGTGCCAGCAGTGAAATGGGACAGTTAAACATTCAGTACTTC.